Presented here are 17 T cell receptor beta chains from one specimen sequenced in a study of T-cell reconstitution after alpha-beta-depleted transplantation in children. Researchers prepared the TCRbeta library using unique molecular identifiers, the study reports. MiXCR, applied by TCRdb to the PCR reads, yields one record per CDR3 protein. In the table there are some 530,000 distinct CDR3 sequences, approximately 12% of which are singletons. Sequencing was performed on PBMCs from the stem cell graft donor, taken from the stem cell graft. The receptors originated from a human donor who donated a stem cell graft to a child with combined immunodeficiency.

The chain joins TRBV30 to TRBJ2-2; D is ambiguous. Trimming stripped 0 bases from V and 2 bases from J, with 10 bases between. Germline CDR1 and CDR2: GTSNPN and SVGIG (reference sequence). The CDR3 has 15 residues. Written as DNA, the CDR3 is TGTGCCTGGAGTGTACTGGCAGGCAACACCGGGGAGCTGTTTTTT. It is translated as CAWSVLAGNTGELFF.

This clonotype showed up just once. The chain links TRBV12-3 or TRBV12-4 to TRBJ2-1; 7 bases map to TRBD2. CDR3 length: 13 amino acids. Trimming took 8 bases from V and 1 from J; bases not matched to a gene: 2. CDR3: CASAGASYNEQFF. CDR3 nucleotide sequence: TGTGCCAGCGCGGGAGCATCCTACAATGAGCAGTTCTTC.

This clonotype was observed a few times. The rearrangement links TRBV19 to TRBJ2-7; TRBD2 matches 10 bases. The CDR3 spans 15 residues. V was pared by 6 bases and J by 1 base, with 6 bases of the junction left unmatched. Germline-derived CDR1 and CDR2 are LNHDA and SQIVND (reference sequence). For the CDR3, the DNA is TGTGCCAGTAGGGAACTAGCGGGGAATTCCTACGAGCAGTACTTC. Amino acid sequence: CASRELAGNSYEQYF.

This clonotype has ten or more counts. V usage is TRBV13 and J usage is TRBJ2-4; D may correspond to TRBD1 or TRBD2 (5 bases each). V was trimmed by 4 bases and J by 5 bases, leaving 15 bases between them. Germline V CDR1 and CDR2: PRHDT, FYEKMQ (reference sequence). The CDR3 is made up of 15 amino acids. The CDR3: CASSSPGTPQNIQYF. CDR3 DNA sequence: TGTGCCAGCAGCTCCCCCGGGACCCCCCAAAACATTCAGTACTTC.

The genes are TRBV29-1 and TRBJ2-3; TRBD2 agrees at 7 bases. CDR1 SQVTM and CDR2 ANQGSEA come from the germline V gene. The CDR3 runs 15 residues. V lost 6 bases, J lost 3 bases, and 12 bases stayed unmatched. CDR3 coding DNA: TGCAGCGTCTCCCCTGGGGGGGGGAGGACAGATACGCAGTATTTT. Protein product: CSVSPGGGRTDTQYF.

The table lists this clonotype with many counts. The V and J genes are TRBV12-3 or TRBV12-4 and TRBJ2-5; 7 positions agree with TRBD1. The CDR3 sequence is 10 residues long. V lost 4 bases to trimming and J lost 14 bases; unmatched junction nucleotides: 4. The CDR3 DNA is TGTGCCAGCAGTTCCGGGACAGTCTACTTC. It is translated as CASSSGTVYF.

The gene calls are TRBV7-9 and TRBJ2-7, with 9 bases identical to TRBD2. Germline V gene lookup returns CDR1 SEHNR and CDR2 FQNEAQ (reference sequence). V trimming: 5 bases; J trimming: 3 bases; junction bases outside the gene matches: 11. CDR3 length: 16 amino acids. The CDR3 nucleotides are TGTGCCAGCAGCCCATGGTGGAGCGGGAGGTTCTACGAGCAGTACTTC. It codes for CASSPWWSGRFYEQYF. The whole variable domain, filled in from reference TRBV7-9 and TRBJ2-7, reads DTGVSQNPRHKITKRGQNVTFRCDPISEHNRLYWYRQTLGQGPEFLTYFQNEAQLEKSRLLSDRFSAERPKGSFSTLEIQRTEQGDSAMYLCASSPWWSGRFYEQYFGPGTRLTVT.

The chain recombines TRBV7-8 with TRBJ2-7; D is unresolved. Looked up from germline, CDR1 is SGHVS and CDR2 is FQNEAQ. The CDR3 covers 13 residues. Deletions cut 2 bases from V and 6 bases from J, with 11 bases between. CDR3 nucleotides: TGTGCCAGCAGCTTACAGATGCCGGGCGAGCAGTACTTC. The encoded protein is CASSLQMPGEQYF.

V usage is TRBV29-1 and J usage is TRBJ2-1, with 7 bases that match TRBD1. This CDR3 contains 14 residues. Trimming took 4 bases from V and 3 from J; bases not matched to a gene: 6. From germline, CDR1 is SQVTM and CDR2 ANQGSEA. As DNA, the CDR3 is TGCAGCGTTGTGGGAAGGGGGCTCTACAATGAGCAGTTCTTC. Residues: CSVVGRGLYNEQFF.

The rearrangement uses TRBV20-1 and TRBJ2-5; D unclear. The CDR3 has 12 residues. The V gene lost 5 bases and the J gene lost 4 bases, with 11 bases spanning the gap. CDR1 DFQATT and CDR2 SNEGSKA come from the germline V gene (reference sequence). The CDR3 protein is CSAFGDLETQYF. The DNA for the CDR3 is TGCAGTGCTTTTGGGGATTTAGAGACCCAGTACTTC.

This clonotype was observed at least ten times. V usage is TRBV20-1 and J usage is TRBJ1-4; tentative D call: TRBD1 (6 bases). This CDR3 is 15 amino acids long. Trimming took off 0 bases at V and 3 bases at J, with 11 bases between the two ends. Germline values: CDR1 DFQATT, CDR2 SNEGSKA (reference sequence). The CDR3 protein is CSARDRGHPNEKLFF. The CDR3 DNA reads as TGCAGTGCTAGAGATCGGGGACATCCTAATGAAAAACTGTTTTTT.

This clonotype was counted many times. V gene TRBV29-1 combines with J gene TRBJ2-3, with TRBD1 as a possible D gene (7 bases). Per germline, CDR1 SQVTM and CDR2 ANQGSEA. V was pared by 4 bases and J by 5 bases, with 13 bases between. CDR3 size: 13 residues. CDR3 region: CSVGGGGLDTQYF. The CDR3 DNA is TGCAGCGTTGGTGGAGGGGGCTTAGATACGCAGTATTTT.

This chain uses TRBV2 with TRBJ2-7; 7 nucleotides align to TRBD1. V lost 6 bases to trimming and J lost 2 bases; unmatched junction nucleotides: 7. Germline V gene data show CDR1 as SNHLY and CDR2 as FYNNEI. The CDR3 spans 14 residues. In DNA form, the CDR3 reads TGTGCCAGCAGCGGGACAGAGCGCCCCTACGAGCAGTACTTC. This encodes CASSGTERPYEQYF. Full variable domain (missing parts from reference TRBV2 and TRBJ2-7): EPEVTQTPSHQVTQMGQEVILRCVPISNHLYFYWYRQILGQKVEFLVSFYNNEISEKSEIFDDQFSVERPDGSNFTLKIRSTKLEDSAMYFCASSGTERPYEQYFGPGTRLTVT.

V usage is TRBV5-1 and J usage is TRBJ2-1; 7 bases align to TRBD2. The germline V gene has CDR1 SGHRS and CDR2 YFSETQ. The CDR3 is 14 amino acids. V lost 4 bases and J lost 4; bases outside the gene matches: 5. The CDR3, as DNA: TGCGCCAGCAGCCCCCCGGGGGGTTACAATGAGCAGTTCTTC. Translation gives CASSPPGGYNEQFF.

The V gene is TRBV28, the J gene TRBJ2-7; possible D gene TRBD2, 6 bases. The CDR3 runs to 15 residues. The ends were cut back, 4 bases at V and 2 bases at J, with 15 bases in the middle. Germline V gene lookup returns CDR1 MDHEN and CDR2 SYDVKM. The CDR3 coding sequence is TGTGCCAGCAGTTCTCCGGAGGGGTTCGCCTACGAGCAGTACTTC. Translated: CASSSPEGFAYEQYF.

This clonotype was found many times. The chain is built from TRBV5-4 and TRBJ2-1, with D uncertain. Germline CDR1 SGHNT, CDR2 YYREEE (reference sequence). V lost 1 base to trimming and J lost 9 bases, with 5 bases between them. This CDR3 region has 11 residues. This CDR3 reads CASSLRSEQFF. The CDR3 bases are TGTGCCAGCAGCTTGAGGTCTGAGCAGTTCTTC. Drawing the rest from reference TRBV5-4 and TRBJ2-1, the complete variable domain is ETGVTQSPTHLIKTRGQQVTLRCSSQSGHNTVSWYQQALGQGPQFIFQYYREEENGRGNFPPRFSGLQFPNYSSELNVNALELDDSALYLCASSLRSEQFFGPGTRLTVL.

This clonotype was detected many times. V is TRBV12-3 or TRBV12-4 and J is TRBJ2-2, with 7 bases lining up with TRBD1. The CDR3 length is 14 residues. The ends lost 5 bases at V and 7 bases at J; junction bases unmatched: 7. DNA of the CDR3: TGTGCCAGCAGTAACTCCCCAGGGGGCGGGGAGCTGTTTTTT. Translation: CASSNSPGGGELFF.